The entry that follows covers one TCR beta chain sequence. This specimen belongs to a study of blood T cell repertoires in COVID-19. About the research overall: PBMCs, B-cell-depleted T cells, or T cells provided the cDNA or gDNA that made up the material.

The CDR3 is 18 residues long. V trimming: 4 bases; J trimming: 0 bases; junction bases outside the gene matches: 13. Germline loops: CDR1 LGHNA, CDR2 YSLEER. Authors' analysis steps: Reference gene primer amplification yielded estimated nucleated cell counts. TCRdb's table, derived via immunoSEQ multiplex PCR, lists solely in-frame clones and lacks some. V, J and clone size are those of that table, while D and trimming were read from the DNA. The sample carries 45,000 to 50,000 clones, 85% to 90% recorded once. Sequencing was carried out using peripheral blood. This receptor was obtained from an older woman with acute or convalescent COVID-19. The chain combines TRBV4-3 with TRBJ2-5, with 8 bases aligning to TRBD1. The DNA of the CDR3 is TGCGCCAGCAGCCTAACCCGCCTCGGGACAGGTTACCAAGAGACCCAGTACTTC. The encoded protein is CASSLTRLGTGYQETQYF.